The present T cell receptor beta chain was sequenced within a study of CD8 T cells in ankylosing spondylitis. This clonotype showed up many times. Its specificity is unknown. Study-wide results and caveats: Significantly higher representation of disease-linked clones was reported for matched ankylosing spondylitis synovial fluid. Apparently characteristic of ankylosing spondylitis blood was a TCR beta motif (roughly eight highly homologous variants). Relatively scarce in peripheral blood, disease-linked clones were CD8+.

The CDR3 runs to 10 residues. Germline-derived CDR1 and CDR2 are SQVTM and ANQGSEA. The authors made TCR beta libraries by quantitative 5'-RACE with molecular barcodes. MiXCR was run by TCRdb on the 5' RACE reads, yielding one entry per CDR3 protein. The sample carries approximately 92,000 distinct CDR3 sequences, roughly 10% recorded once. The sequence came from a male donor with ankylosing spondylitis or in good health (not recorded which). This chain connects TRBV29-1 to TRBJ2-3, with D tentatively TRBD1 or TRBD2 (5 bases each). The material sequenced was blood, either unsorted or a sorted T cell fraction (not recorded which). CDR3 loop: CSAGANTQYF. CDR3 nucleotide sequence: TGCAGTGCCGGGGCCAATACGCAGTATTTT.